One and the same sample provided the 6 T cell receptor beta chains below, sequenced in a study of T cells in Graves' hyperthyroidism and ophthalmopathy. What was amplified from RNA transcripts were TCR beta CDR3 regions. Researchers ran a first-round RT-PCR on the TCR CDR3 using the HTBI primer set. Each CDR3 protein gets one entry after TCRdb re-called the multiplex PCR reads with MiXCR. Of 500,000 to 650,000 distinct CDR3 sequences listed, about 20% were seen once; the top ten hold roughly 44%. Sequences were obtained from blood. These receptors came from a man aged 35 to 55 with Graves' ophthalmopathy.

This clonotype was detected a few times. The J gene is TRBJ2-7, the V gene TRBV5-1; D possibly corresponds to TRBD2 (5 bases). V was shortened by 8 bases and J by 6 bases, with 15 bases between the two germline ends. CDR1 and CDR2 (germline): SGHRS, YFSETQ. The CDR3 contains 12 residues. In DNA, the CDR3 is TGCGCCAGTCCGTGGGTGGGGAGCGAGCAGTACTTC. It is translated as CASPWVGSEQYF.

At least ten counts were recorded for this clonotype. The chain links TRBV2 to TRBJ1-1; 8 nucleotides agree with TRBD1. J was trimmed by 2 bases and V by 7 bases; bases with no gene match: 6. The CDR3 contains 14 residues. In germline, CDR1 is SNHLY, CDR2 FYNNEI. The CDR3: CASKFGQGNTEAFF. The CDR3 region has the DNA TGTGCCAGCAAATTCGGACAGGGTAACACTGAAGCTTTCTTT.

CDR3 DNA: TGTGCCAGTCTCTCCGAGACACTGACTAGCGGGAGCCTCTCCTACGAGCAGTACTTC. Its translation is CASLSETLTSGSLSYEQYF. V and J are TRBV10-3 and TRBJ2-7; 12 bases match TRBD2. Germline V gene data show CDR1 as ENHRY and CDR2 as SYGVKD. The CDR3 totals 19 residues. Trimming cost V 10 bases and J 0 bases; bases outside gene matches: 19.

This clonotype was detected ten times or more. The chain couples TRBV11-2 to TRBJ1-6, with a tentative D call TRBD1 (5 bases). Germline V CDR1 and CDR2: SGHAT, FQNNGV. V lost 11 bases, J lost 5 bases, and 13 bases lay in between. CDR3 size: 13 residues. CDR3 region: CAVGTGNNSPLHF. The CDR3 region has the DNA TGTGCCGTCGGGACGGGAAATAATTCACCCCTCCACTTT.

The rearrangement joins TRBV29-1 to TRBJ1-4, with 10 bases lining up with TRBD1. V was pared by 1 base and J by 7 bases, with 9 bases of the junction left unmatched. CDR1 and CDR2 from the germline V gene are SQVTM and ANQGSEA. The CDR3 runs to 16 residues. The CDR3 nucleotides are TGCAGCGTTGAAGTAGGGGGACAGGGGCCGAGTGAAAAACTGTTTTTT. Its translation: CSVEVGGQGPSEKLFF.

The chain is built from TRBV12-3 or TRBV12-4 and TRBJ2-7, with D perhaps TRBD1 (6 bases). The CDR3 is made up of 17 amino acids. V lost 6 bases and J 0 bases, leaving 21 bases between the germline ends. The CDR3 region is CASSVAPIQGTSYEQYF. CDR3 in DNA: TGTGCCAGCAGCGTAGCCCCCATCCAGGGGACCTCCTACGAGCAGTACTTC.